This TCR beta chain was identified in a study of T-cell memory formation after mild COVID-19. Looking at the study overall: Largely, the TCR clusters proved donor specific. Regarding the study as a whole: Cross-reactive memory seemingly joined, as some responding clones were found in pre-infection memory.

Regarding this clonotype: The antigen is undetermined.

The CDR3 has 19 amino acids. After removal of 7 bases from V and 3 bases from J, the junction contained 21 bases not matched to a gene. TCRdb re-called the 5' RACE reads with MiXCR, one entry per CDR3 protein. The sample comprises around 300,000 distinct CDR3 sequences, about 13% of which are singletons, and 22% rests with the top ten. The sequence derives from a man aged 18-30 years who had mild COVID-19 (a few samples of this study predate the infection). Cell type and time point are not known. The rearrangement joins TRBV12-3 or TRBV12-4 to TRBJ2-1; 7 bases agree with TRBD2. Source material: PBMCs or a T cell subset sorted from them (not recorded which). The CDR3 region has the DNA TGTGCCAGCAATTCCAACCTAGGCGAGCGGGGAATTGTCTACAATGAGCAGTTCTTC. Protein: CASNSNLGERGIVYNEQFF.